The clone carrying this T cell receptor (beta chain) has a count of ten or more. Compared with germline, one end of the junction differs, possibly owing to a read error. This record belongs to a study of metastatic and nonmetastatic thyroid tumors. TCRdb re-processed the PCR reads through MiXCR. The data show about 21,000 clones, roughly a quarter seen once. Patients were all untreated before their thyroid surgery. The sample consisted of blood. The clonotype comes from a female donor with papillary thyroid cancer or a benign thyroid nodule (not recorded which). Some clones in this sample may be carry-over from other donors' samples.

The CDR3 DNA follows: TGCAGTGCTGCCAGGGATAACTATGGCTGCACCTTC. The encoded protein is CSAARDNYGCTF. V is TRBV20-1 and J is TRBJ1-2; D may be TRBD1 (5 bases). Germline CDR1 is DFQATT and CDR2 is SNEGSKA (reference sequence). The CDR3 runs to 12 residues.